Included here is one TCR beta chain sequence, with context. Per the original methods: Amplification of reference gene primers was used by the study to estimate nucleated cell counts. Assay used: immunoSEQ multiplex PCR; TCRdb lists only in-frame clones, some missing. V, J and clone size are those of that table, while D and trimming were read from the DNA. The repertoire has 350,000 to 450,000 clones, 75% to 90% of them found once; the top ten carry roughly 1.1%. The data were obtained in a study of blood T cell repertoires in COVID-19. Study-level background: PBMCs, B-cell-depleted T cells, or T cells were the source of the cDNA or gDNA that made up the material.

This receptor was obtained from a man aged 25 to 45 who had recovered from COVID-19. Sequencing was performed on PBMCs or T cells enriched from blood (not recorded which).

The chain's CDR3 is CASSPGQGYTGELFF. The DNA for the CDR3 is TGTGCCAGCAGCCCGGGACAGGGATACACCGGGGAGCTGTTTTTT. V is TRBV5-4 and J is TRBJ2-2; TRBD1 matches at 9 bases. CDR1 is SGHNT, CDR2 YYREEE, per germline (reference sequence). J was trimmed by 3 bases and V by 4 bases; bases with no gene match: 4. This CDR3 has 15 amino acids.